This TCR beta chain was sequenced for a study of beta chain features in type 1 diabetes. In this sample, this clone turned up a few times. Its antigen is as yet unknown. There are 13 residues in the CDR3. CDR1 is KGHSH, CDR2 LQKENI, per germline. The J segment lost 11 bases and the V segment lost 3 bases, leaving 7 bases of the junction unmatched. Of the isolated RNA, all was reverse transcribed, and so the sequenced material was expressed TCRB transcripts. The protocol was immunoSEQ multiplex PCR, while the TCRdb copy is restricted to in-frame clones and leaves out a portion. The sample comprises approximately 200,000 clones, over 8.5% of which are singletons, and just under 0.035% rests with the top ten. Sorted populations all exceeded 98% purity. Study-wide results and caveats: Patients' naive, central memory and regulatory TCRB repertoires appeared more alike than those of healthy donors. Type 1 diabetes patients had TCRB CDR3s that were shorter (moderately but significantly so) in all four CD4+ subsets.

Sequencing was carried out using naive CD4+ T cells from blood. The chain links TRBV18 to TRBJ1-1, with 9 bases that match TRBD1. This TCR derives from a woman aged 18-29 years in good health. CDR3: CASSPDRGKSAFF. The DNA for the CDR3 is TGTGCCAGCTCACCGGACAGGGGCAAATCGGCTTTCTTT.